A single sample is the source of the 20 T cell receptor beta chains below, sequenced in a study of T cell changes during pregnancy in multiple sclerosis. Produced via immunoSEQ multiplex PCR; TCRdb's table is partial and in-frame only. This table has nearly 110,000 clones, around 93% appearing once. The specimen was peripheral blood, collected after pregnancy. The origin of the receptors is a female donor with multiple sclerosis, enrolled in a pregnancy study.

A single count supports this clone. V and J are TRBV5-6 and TRBJ1-1; 7 nucleotides match TRBD1. The CDR3 is made up of 15 amino acids. J lost 11 bases, V lost 4 bases, and 17 bases had no gene match. Looked up from germline, CDR1 is SGHDT and CDR2 is YYEEEE. The CDR3 bases are TGTGCCAGCAGCCCCCGGCGGGTCGAGGCACAGGGGGCTTTCTTT. It encodes CASSPRRVEAQGAFF. Based on the CDR3 plus reference TRBV5-6 and TRBJ1-1, the full variable domain is DAGVTQSPTHLIKTRGQQVTLRCSPKSGHDTVSWYQQALGQGPQFIFQYYEEEERQRGNFPDRFSGHQFPNYSSELNVNALLLGDSALYLCASSPRRVEAQGAFFGQGTRLTVV.

The chain joins TRBV29-1 to TRBJ2-6; D ambiguous. Germline values: CDR1 SQVTM, CDR2 ANQGSEA. This CDR3 is 13 amino acids long. Trimming cost V 7 bases and J 0 bases, with 7 bases left between them. The CDR3 sequence: CSALSSGANVLTF. CDR3 nucleotide sequence: TGCAGCGCCCTGAGCTCTGGGGCCAACGTCCTGACTTTC.

The V call is TRBV30, the J call TRBJ1-2, with D possibly TRBD1 on 5 matching bases. CDR1 is GTSNPN and CDR2 is SVGIG in the germline V gene (reference sequence). V lost 0 bases, J lost 4 bases, and 15 bases lay in between. This CDR3 comprises 15 residues. The CDR3 DNA reads TGTGCCTGGAGTGTAAACTGGGGCTTTGGCTATGGCTACACCTTC. Amino acids: CAWSVNWGFGYGYTF. Full variable domain (remainder filled in from reference TRBV30 and TRBJ1-2): SQTIHQWPATLVQPVGSPLSLECTVEGTSNPNLYWYRQAAGRGLQLLFYSVGIGQISSEVPQNLSASRPQDRQFILSSKKLLLSDSGFYLCAWSVNWGFGYGYTFGSGTRLTVV.

This clone showed up just once. The chain carries TRBV9 and TRBJ2-2, with D hard to call. The CDR3 is 15 amino acids. The germline gives CDR1 SGDLS, CDR2 YYNGEE. Trimming cost V 3 bases and J 4 bases, with 13 bases left between them. DNA of the CDR3: TGTGCCAGCAGCGGGGCAAGTATTACCACCGGGGAGCTGTTTTTT. It yields the protein CASSGASITTGELFF.

The chain has TRBV19 and TRBJ2-3; no clear D gene. V was clipped by 1 base and J by 2 bases, with 7 bases between them. CDR3 length: 14 amino acids. CDR1 and CDR2 from the germline V gene are LNHDA and SQIVND (reference sequence). The CDR3 DNA sequence: TGTGCCAGTAGTATAGGGGCCTACACAGATACGCAGTATTTT. This sequence encodes CASSIGAYTDTQYF.

The chain combines TRBV19 with TRBJ1-1; possibly TRBD1 for D (5 bases). The germline CDR1 and CDR2 sequences are LNHDA and SQIVND (reference sequence). CDR3 size: 14 residues. V lost 4 bases to trimming and J lost 4 bases, with 13 bases between them. The CDR3 is CASSRSGVVTEAFF. CDR3 nucleotides: TGTGCCAGTAGTAGGTCGGGGGTGGTCACTGAAGCTTTCTTT.

The genes are TRBV29-1 and TRBJ2-1; D possibly corresponds to TRBD2 (7 bases). Trimming left V 8 bases short and J 2 bases short, with 13 bases between. Germline V gene lookup returns CDR1 SQVTM and CDR2 ANQGSEA. The CDR3 contains 13 residues. CDR3 DNA: TGCAGCTTGCAGGGGAGGGCCTACAATGAGCAGTTCTTC. It encodes CSLQGRAYNEQFF.

The V call is TRBV7-8, the J call TRBJ2-2; D may be TRBD1 (5 bases). Deletions cut 1 base from V and 7 bases from J, with 7 bases between. Per the germline V gene, CDR1 is SGHVS and CDR2 is FQNEAQ. There are 13 residues in the CDR3. The CDR3 loop reads CASSLVGDGELFF. DNA of the CDR3: TGTGCCAGCAGCTTAGTAGGGGACGGGGAGCTGTTTTTT.

This clone was observed a single time. This chain connects TRBV19 to TRBJ2-5, with 8 positions matching TRBD1. There are 14 residues in the CDR3. The V segment lost 4 bases and the J segment 2 bases; nucleotides outside the gene matches: 3. Germline V gene sequence: CDR1 LNHDA, CDR2 SQIVND (reference sequence). Here the CDR3 DNA reads TGTGCCAGTAGTACAGGGGGCAGGCAAGAGACCCAGTACTTC. Translating it yields CASSTGGRQETQYF. The full variable domain, completed using reference TRBV19 and TRBJ2-5, is DGGITQSPKYLFRKEGQNVTLSCEQNLNHDAMYWYRQDPGQGLRLIYYSQIVNDFQKGDIAEGYSVSREKKESFPLTVTSAQKNPTAFYLCASSTGGRQETQYFGPGTRLLVL.

The gene calls are TRBV7-9 and TRBJ2-5, with TRBD2 identical over 13 bases. This CDR3 contains 13 residues. The V segment lost 4 bases and the J segment 11 bases; nucleotides outside the gene matches: 4. Germline CDR1 is SEHNR and CDR2 is FQNEAQ (reference sequence). The CDR3 DNA is TGTGCCAGCAGCTGGACTAGCGGGAGTGAGCAGTACTTC. It specifies CASSWTSGSEQYF.

Comments on this clone: The junction shows a germline mismatch at one end, possibly a read error. The rearrangement joins TRBV6-5 to TRBJ2-7; weak D call: TRBD2 (6 bases). CDR1 MNHEY and CDR2 SVGAGI come from the germline V gene. The CDR3 spans 13 residues. The CDR3 bases are TGTGCCAGCAGTTACTCCCGGGCCACCGGGAGCACGTGG. This encodes CASSYSRATGSTW.

This chain links TRBV12-5 with TRBJ1-1; D possibly corresponds to TRBD1 (5 bases). V lost 8 bases and J 4 bases, leaving 14 bases between the germline ends. Germline V gene sequence: CDR1 LGHNT, CDR2 FRNRAP. The CDR3 is made up of 13 amino acids. CDR3 bases: TGTGCTAGTTCTTACCAGGGTACCACTGAAGCTTTCTTT. It translates to CASSYQGTTEAFF.

This clone was seen just once. This chain joins TRBV29-1 and TRBJ1-2; D uncertain. V dropped 3 bases and J dropped 7 bases, with 12 bases sitting between them. Germline V CDR1 and CDR2: SQVTM, ANQGSEA. This CDR3 is built from 12 residues. Here the CDR3 DNA reads TGCAGCGTTGATACAGCCCTCGGTGGCTACACCTTC. Translating gives CSVDTALGGYTF. The variable domain in full, completed from reference TRBV29-1 and TRBJ1-2, reads SAVISQKPSRDICQRGTSLTIQCQVDSQVTMMFWYRQQPGQSLTLIATANQGSEATYESGFVIDKFPISRPNLTFSTLTVSNMSPEDSSIYLCSVDTALGGYTFGSGTRLTVV.

CDR3 loop: CASSLWLAGGNQETQYF. The CDR3 coding sequence is TGTGCCAGCAGTTTATGGCTAGCGGGAGGTAATCAAGAGACCCAGTACTTC. The chain links TRBV28 to TRBJ2-5, with 11 bases aligning to TRBD2. The V gene's germline CDR1 is MDHEN and CDR2 SYDVKM. This CDR3 has 17 amino acids. After removal of 0 bases from V and 2 bases from J, the junction contained 5 bases not matched to a gene.

The chain recombines TRBV27 with TRBJ2-1; 12 bases match TRBD2. V trimming: 7 bases; J trimming: 8 bases; junction bases outside the gene matches: 15. Germline V gene sequence: CDR1 MNHEY, CDR2 SMNVEV (reference sequence). The CDR3 has 17 amino acids. The CDR3 loop is CASTPAGTSGPRDEQFF. CDR3 bases: TGTGCCAGCACCCCCGCGGGGACTAGCGGGCCCAGGGATGAGCAGTTCTTC.

J is TRBJ2-5 and V is TRBV5-1, with a weak D call TRBD1 (6 bases). Germline loops: CDR1 SGHRS, CDR2 YFSETQ. The CDR3 consists of 16 residues. V lost 5 bases and J 0 bases, leaving 17 bases between the germline ends. CDR3 bases: TGCGCCAGCAGTACTACAGGGACCTCGGACCAAGAGACCCAGTACTTC. This encodes CASSTTGTSDQETQYF. Using reference TRBV5-1 and TRBJ2-5 for the parts outside the CDR3, the full variable domain is KAGVTQTPRYLIKTRGQQVTLSCSPISGHRSVSWYQQTPGQGLQFLFEYFSETQRNKGNFPGRFSGRQFSNSRSEMNVSTLELGDSALYLCASSTTGTSDQETQYFGPGTRLLVL.

The V call is TRBV2, the J call TRBJ1-1; 8 nucleotides agree with TRBD1. Germline V lookup: CDR1 SNHLY, CDR2 FYNNEI. With 7 bases clipped from V and 5 bases from J, the junction kept 9 bases outside the gene matches. There are 14 residues in the CDR3. The CDR3 DNA follows: TGTGCCAGCAATTTCGGACAGGGTGGTACTGAAGCTTTCTTT. Translation: CASNFGQGGTEAFF.

The genes are TRBV27 and TRBJ2-7; the match to TRBD1 covers 8 bases. This CDR3 has 17 residues. Germline assignment: CDR1 MNHEY and CDR2 SMNVEV (reference sequence). Germline trimming cut 0 bases from V and 6 bases from J; bases unmatched to any gene: 13. The chain's CDR3 is CASSLSHAWDRTSEQYF. Here the CDR3 DNA reads TGTGCCAGCAGTTTATCGCACGCATGGGACAGGACTTCCGAGCAGTACTTC.

V usage is TRBV9 and J usage is TRBJ2-7; the match to TRBD2 covers 8 bases. Per germline, CDR1 SGDLS and CDR2 YYNGEE. V gave up 1 base and J gave up 4 bases; unmatched junction bases: 7. This CDR3 contains 15 residues. CDR3 region: CASSVTAGGLYEQYF. The DNA of the CDR3 is TGTGCCAGCAGCGTAACGGCGGGAGGACTTTACGAGCAGTACTTC.

The chain links TRBV5-1 to TRBJ1-1, with TRBD1 as a possible D gene (6 bases). Trimming removed 4 bases from V and 8 bases from J, with 18 bases in between. From germline, CDR1 is SGHRS and CDR2 YFSETQ. This CDR3 is 14 amino acids long. In DNA form, the CDR3 reads TGCGCCAGCAGCCTGGGCCAGGGGTTTTTCGAAGCTTTCTTT. It specifies CASSLGQGFFEAFF.